The 31 T cell receptor beta chains below come from one sample, sequenced in a study of cytomegalovirus exposure and HLA in healthy donors (dated 2017 in TCRdb). The library was made by the immunoSEQ multiplex PCR assay. For the multiplex PCR, a mixture combining 60 forward primers for TCR Vbeta segments and 13 reverse primers for TCR Jbeta segments was used. TCRdb carries this immuneACCESS record with in-frame sequences only. Its versions omit some clonotypes, under half of them owing to an unresolved V gene in the studies checked, with the rest unexplained. For this sample the table gives 150,000 to 200,000 clones, of which under 85% were detected only once. The ten largest account for 1.5% to 2% of the sample. Sequencing input: PBMCs. The receptor source for this set is a woman aged 25 to 39 in good health and CMV-seronegative.

The rearrangement joins TRBV5-6 to TRBJ2-7; 8 positions agree with TRBD1. After removal of 0 bases from V and 4 bases from J, the junction contained 3 bases not matched to a gene. The CDR3 covers 14 residues. Germline loops: CDR1 SGHDT, CDR2 YYEEEE. CDR3 protein: CASSLGTGWYEQYF. DNA for the CDR3: TGTGCCAGCAGCTTGGGGACAGGGTGGTACGAGCAGTACTTC.

V gene TRBV5-1 combines with J gene TRBJ2-1; 9 bases map to TRBD2. The germline CDR1 and CDR2 sequences are SGHRS and YFSETQ. The CDR3 totals 13 residues. Trimming at V came to 2 bases and at J to 10 bases, leaving 4 bases not matched to a gene. CDR3 region: CASSFTGTSEQFF. CDR3 nucleotide sequence: TGCGCCAGCAGCTTCACCGGGACTAGCGAGCAGTTCTTC.

The gene calls are TRBV5-1 and TRBJ2-7; TRBD1 agrees at 10 bases. CDR1 is SGHRS and CDR2 is YFSETQ in the germline V gene. J was trimmed by 6 bases and V by 0 bases; bases with no gene match: 0. The length of the CDR3 is 13 residues. The CDR3 here is CASSLGTGGEQYF. DNA of the CDR3: TGCGCCAGCAGCTTGGGGACAGGGGGCGAGCAGTACTTC.

This chain's CDR3 is CASSRGLDRREAFF. The CDR3, as DNA: TGTGCCAGTAGTAGGGGGTTAGACAGGAGGGAAGCTTTCTTT. The rearrangement joins TRBV19 to TRBJ1-1; weak D call: TRBD1 (6 bases). V was trimmed by 4 bases and J by 8 bases, leaving 17 bases between them. Germline V gives CDR1 LNHDA, CDR2 SQIVND (reference sequence). The CDR3 loop spans 14 amino acids.

CDR3 sequence reads: CASSVRTSGMSEQFF. The CDR3 DNA sequence: TGTGCCAGCAGTGTGCGGACTAGCGGGATGAGTGAGCAGTTCTTC. The genes are TRBV6-4 and TRBJ2-1; TRBD2 agrees at 12 bases. V trimming: 4 bases; J trimming: 9 bases; junction bases outside the gene matches: 7. Germline values: CDR1 MRHNA, CDR2 SNTAGT. The CDR3 covers 15 residues.

V gene TRBV5-1 combines with J gene TRBJ2-2; D ambiguous. The CDR3 is 15 residues long. The V and J ends lost 0 bases and 2 bases respectively, with 8 bases between them. Germline CDR1 SGHRS, CDR2 YFSETQ. This CDR3 reads CASSLDTVNTGELFF. As DNA, the CDR3 is TGCGCCAGCAGCTTGGATACGGTAAACACCGGGGAGCTGTTTTTT.

The V gene is TRBV6-4, the J gene TRBJ1-1, with D possibly TRBD1 on 6 matching bases. Trimming stripped 6 bases from V and 1 base from J, with 18 bases between. Germline V gene data show CDR1 as MRHNA and CDR2 as SNTAGT. The CDR3 has 16 amino acids. The CDR3 bases are TGTGCCAGCAGCCTCGGGGGGGGCGCGGGGAACACTGAAGCTTTCTTT. It encodes CASSLGGGAGNTEAFF.

This clone occurred a few times. The genes are TRBV29-1 and TRBJ1-2; D remains unclear. CDR1 is SQVTM, CDR2 ANQGSEA, per germline. V lost 3 bases and J 4 bases, leaving 12 bases between the germline ends. The CDR3 is 13 amino acids. CDR3 loop: CSVEDAGSYGYTF. DNA for the CDR3: TGCAGCGTTGAGGATGCAGGATCCTATGGCTACACCTTC.

V is TRBV7-6 and J is TRBJ1-5; TRBD1 is a possible D gene (6 bases). From germline, CDR1 is SGHVS and CDR2 FNYEAQ. This CDR3 has 17 residues. Trimming left V 5 bases short and J 5 bases short, with 22 bases between. CDR3 nucleotides: TGTGCCAGCAGCCCGACCTGGGCAGGGGTCCCCGATCAGCCCCAGCATTTT. This gives the protein CASSPTWAGVPDQPQHF.

The chain is built from TRBV7-9 and TRBJ2-7, with 9 bases aligning to TRBD1. The junction had 15 bases not matched to a gene; V was cut back by 3 bases and J by 6 bases. This CDR3 contains 17 residues. Germline assignment: CDR1 SEHNR and CDR2 FQNEAQ (reference sequence). The DNA of the CDR3 is TGTGCCAGCAGCTTCCGTAGGGCCGGGACAGGGCCCCCCGAGCAGTACTTC. This translates into CASSFRRAGTGPPEQYF.

This clone was observed a few times. The rearrangement links TRBV25-1 to TRBJ1-2; no firm D call. Deletions cut 5 bases from V and 8 bases from J, with 18 bases between. CDR1 and CDR2 from the germline V gene are MGHDK and SYGVNS. The CDR3 runs 14 residues. CDR3 sequence (DNA): TGTGCCAGCAGTCCAAGTTCAAGCGGAGGGGGCTACACCTTC. It codes for CASSPSSSGGGYTF.

The chain joins TRBV5-1 to TRBJ1-1; 7 bases agree with TRBD1. J was trimmed by 1 base and V by 3 bases; bases with no gene match: 3. There are 14 residues in the CDR3. Germline CDR1 reads SGHRS; CDR2 reads YFSETQ. DNA for the CDR3: TGCGCCAGCAGCTGGACAGGACCGAACACTGAAGCTTTCTTT. Translating gives CASSWTGPNTEAFF.

This chain joins TRBV9 and TRBJ2-5; D unresolved. The CDR3 is made up of 14 amino acids. V lost 4 bases and J lost 2, with 12 bases in between. From germline, CDR1 is SGDLS and CDR2 YYNGEE. The CDR3 nucleotides are TGTGCCAGCAGCCCACATACAGTACAAGAGACCCAGTACTTC. This codes for CASSPHTVQETQYF. The complete variable domain, with remaining parts taken from reference TRBV9 and TRBJ2-5, reads DSGVTQTPKHLITATGQRVTLRCSPRSGDLSVYWYQQSLDQGLQFLIQYYNGEERAKGNILERFSAQQFPDLHSELNLSSLELGDSALYFCASSPHTVQETQYFGPGTRLLVL.

The chain recombines TRBV29-1 with TRBJ1-5, with TRBD1 matching 7 bases. The CDR3 contains 13 residues. V shed 6 bases, J shed 7 bases, and the junction held 9 bases outside the gene matches. Germline CDR1 is SQVTM and CDR2 is ANQGSEA. CDR3 DNA: TGCAGCGTCCAAAGGGACAGTGAACAGCCCCAGCATTTT. It codes for CSVQRDSEQPQHF.

This chain uses TRBV4-1 with TRBJ2-1; 8 bases map to TRBD1. The CDR3 loop spans 14 amino acids. CDR1 and CDR2 from the germline V gene are MGHRA and YSYEKL. The ends lost 3 bases at V and 7 bases at J; junction bases unmatched: 5. CDR3 loop: CASSHLRGLNEQFF. The DNA of the CDR3 is TGCGCCAGCAGCCACCTCAGGGGGCTTAATGAGCAGTTCTTC.

This chain uses TRBV4-2 with TRBJ1-5; possible D gene TRBD1, 5 bases. The germline V gene encodes CDR1 LGHNA and CDR2 YNFKEQ. The CDR3 covers 15 residues. The germline V and J ends were trimmed by 0 bases and 7 bases, with 13 bases remaining between them. The CDR3 here is CASSQDFRGRQPQHF. For the CDR3, the DNA is TGTGCCAGCAGCCAAGATTTTCGGGGGAGGCAGCCCCAGCATTTT.

The rearrangement uses TRBV10-2 and TRBJ2-5; 8 positions match TRBD1. Trimming took 4 bases from V and 9 from J; bases not matched to a gene: 7. The CDR3 has 13 amino acids. Germline CDR1 WSHSY, CDR2 SAAADI. This CDR3 reads CASSAQGVRSQYF. The CDR3 DNA reads as TGCGCCAGCAGTGCACAGGGGGTTAGATCCCAGTACTTC.

In its sample, this clone was seen once. The chain is built from TRBV7-3 and TRBJ2-1; D is perhaps TRBD1 (5 bases). Per the germline V gene, CDR1 is SGHTA and CDR2 is FQGTGA. V lost 4 bases, J lost 3 bases, and 7 bases lay in between. This CDR3 spans 13 amino acids. The CDR3 reads CASSSDSYNEQFF. In DNA, the CDR3 is TGTGCCAGCAGCTCCGACAGCTACAATGAGCAGTTCTTC.

The gene calls are TRBV29-1 and TRBJ2-1; 7 bases fit TRBD2. From germline, CDR1 is SQVTM and CDR2 ANQGSEA. CDR3 length equals 16 residues. V shed 2 bases, J shed 3 bases, and the junction held 10 bases outside the gene matches. The chain's CDR3 is CSVEKDPSGNYNEQFF. The CDR3 nucleotides read TGCAGCGTTGAAAAGGATCCTAGCGGAAACTACAATGAGCAGTTCTTC.

The chain uses TRBV5-1 and TRBJ2-1; 7 bases map to TRBD2. The CDR3 runs 16 residues. The germline CDR1 and CDR2 sequences are SGHRS and YFSETQ. V trimming: 0 bases; J trimming: 6 bases; junction bases outside the gene matches: 9. The CDR3 nucleotides are TGCGCCAGCAGCTTGGTCGGCGGGAGCCCCTTCAATGAGCAGTTCTTC. It yields the protein CASSLVGGSPFNEQFF.

This clone was counted only a few times. This chain uses TRBV27 with TRBJ2-2; 8 nucleotides align to TRBD2. The V gene end was trimmed by 10 bases and the J gene end by 4 bases; junction bases not matched to a gene: 23. Germline values: CDR1 MNHEY, CDR2 SMNVEV (reference sequence). The CDR3 is 19 amino acids. The CDR3 is CATHSRVRREGRSTGELFF. CDR3 sequence (DNA): TGTGCCACCCACTCTCGAGTGCGCCGGGAGGGCCGTAGCACCGGGGAGCTGTTTTTT.

This clone was observed once. The rearrangement uses TRBV19 and TRBJ2-7; TRBD2 is a possible D gene (5 bases). The germline CDR1 and CDR2 sequences are LNHDA and SQIVND (reference sequence). Trimming removed 4 bases at V and 1 base at J, with 5 bases between. The CDR3 sequence is 12 residues long. The CDR3 loop reads CASSSGSYEQYF. The CDR3 DNA reads as TGTGCCAGTAGTAGCGGGTCCTACGAGCAGTACTTC.

The V and J genes are TRBV30 and TRBJ2-7; 8 nucleotides agree with TRBD2. The CDR3 contains 13 residues. Germline loops: CDR1 GTSNPN, CDR2 SVGIG (reference sequence). V lost 5 bases, J lost 3 bases, and 6 bases stayed unmatched. The CDR3: CAWGTSTYYEQYF. The CDR3 DNA reads as TGTGCCTGGGGGACTAGTACTTACTACGAGCAGTACTTC. Drawing the rest from reference TRBV30 and TRBJ2-7, the complete variable domain is SQTIHQWPATLVQPVGSPLSLECTVEGTSNPNLYWYRQAAGRGLQLLFYSVGIGQISSEVPQNLSASRPQDRQFILSSKKLLLSDSGFYLCAWGTSTYYEQYFGPGTRLTVT.

This clone was recorded only once. CDR3 sequence: CASSFSQGWHTEAFF. The CDR3 nucleotides read TGTGCCAGCAGTTTTTCGCAGGGATGGCACACTGAAGCTTTCTTT. This chain joins TRBV28 and TRBJ1-1, with a weak D call TRBD1 (5 bases). The CDR3 runs 15 residues. V dropped 3 bases and J dropped 3 bases, with 14 bases sitting between them. CDR1 is MDHEN and CDR2 is SYDVKM in the germline V gene.

The rearrangement joins TRBV14 to TRBJ2-7; D possibly corresponds to TRBD1 (6 bases). Trimming pared 0 bases from V and 4 bases from J, leaving 13 bases between. The CDR3 totals 15 residues. The germline CDR1 and CDR2 sequences are SGHDN and FVKESK. The CDR3 sequence is CASSQDQVRGYEQYF. The CDR3, as DNA: TGTGCCAGCAGCCAAGATCAGGTCAGGGGATACGAGCAGTACTTC.

The V call is TRBV7-9, the J call TRBJ1-6; no firm D call. The length of the CDR3 is 15 residues. Germline V CDR1 and CDR2: SEHNR, FQNEAQ (reference sequence). V dropped 1 base and J dropped 5 bases, with 9 bases sitting between them. Here the CDR3 reads CASSLGQTNNSPLHF. Here the CDR3 DNA reads TGTGCCAGCAGCTTAGGGCAGACAAATAATTCACCCCTCCACTTT.

The chain links TRBV7-8 to TRBJ1-1; 7 bases are a match to TRBD1. Trimming at V came to 4 bases and at J to 6 bases, leaving 8 bases not matched to a gene. Looked up from germline, CDR1 is SGHVS and CDR2 is FQNEAQ. This CDR3 comprises 14 residues. CDR3 coding DNA: TGTGCCAGCAGCTCCCCGGGACAGATCGCTGAAGCTTTCTTT. Amino acid sequence: CASSSPGQIAEAFF.

This clone was recorded only once. The chain has TRBV28 and TRBJ2-7; no clear D gene. CDR1 MDHEN and CDR2 SYDVKM come from the germline V gene. The CDR3 covers 13 residues. V dropped 1 base and J dropped 10 bases, with 14 bases sitting between them. The CDR3 reads CASSLSPGALQYF. The CDR3 DNA is TGTGCCAGCAGTTTATCTCCGGGTGCCCTTCAGTACTTC.

The chain links TRBV6-5 to TRBJ1-5; TRBD1 aligns across 8 bases. Germline trimming cut 8 bases from V and 4 bases from J; bases unmatched to any gene: 10. CDR3 length: 15 amino acids. Germline V gives CDR1 MNHEY, CDR2 SVGAGI. The CDR3 here is CASGTTGDRNQPQHF. As DNA, the CDR3 is TGTGCCAGCGGAACGACAGGGGACAGAAATCAGCCCCAGCATTTT.

The CDR3 DNA sequence: TGTGCCACCAGCAGAGTGCGTCTCCAAGAGACCCAGTACTTC. This translates into CATSRVRLQETQYF. This chain connects TRBV15 to TRBJ2-5; no reliable D call. V dropped 1 base and J dropped 1 base, with 7 bases sitting between them. CDR3 length equals 14 residues. Germline values: CDR1 LNHNV, CDR2 YYDKDF (reference sequence).

J is TRBJ1-1 and V is TRBV18; D gene ambiguous. In germline, CDR1 is KGHSH, CDR2 LQKENI. Trimming took off 6 bases at V and 4 bases at J, with 12 bases between the two ends. This CDR3 spans 13 amino acids. The CDR3 DNA reads TGTGCCAGCTCTCAACCCTCGGGCACTGAAGCTTTCTTT. The encoded protein is CASSQPSGTEAFF.